The entry that follows covers one T cell receptor (beta chain) sequence. The data were taken from a study of blood T cell repertoires in COVID-19. Study background: Samples came from the United States, Italy and Spain, spanning acute and convalescent COVID-19. T cells, B-cell-depleted T cells, or PBMCs provided the cDNA or gDNA that served as material.

The CDR3 is made up of 15 amino acids. CDR1 SGHAT and CDR2 FQNNGV come from the germline V gene. V dropped 5 bases and J dropped 9; count of bases not matched to a gene: 7. In the original analysis: Cell counts per sample came from amplifying reference gene primers. Sequencing used immunoSEQ multiplex PCR; TCRdb keeps in-frame clones, though not all of them. That table gives V, J and clone size, and the DNA gave D and trimming. The sample records approximately 250,000 clones, around four fifths being singletons. The clonotype comes from a woman in her sixties with active or convalescent COVID-19. The sample taken for sequencing was peripheral blood. The chain couples TRBV11-2 to TRBJ2-1; TRBD2 aligns across 13 bases. The CDR3 here is CASSHTSGRASEQFF. Here the CDR3 DNA reads TGTGCCAGCAGCCACACTAGCGGGAGGGCCTCTGAGCAGTTCTTC.